This T cell receptor (beta chain) was observed in a study of blood T cell repertoires in COVID-19. Across the whole study: Donors in the United States, Italy and Spain gave samples during acute or convalescent COVID-19. PBMCs, B-cell-depleted T cells, or T cells were the source of the cDNA or gDNA that made up the material.

The authors' processing: For nucleated cells, counts were estimated from reference gene primer amplification. Here immunoSEQ multiplex PCR was the method, and the copy in TCRdb shows in-frame clones only, minus some. V and J calls and clone size are given by that table; D and trimming were obtained from the DNA. Of 250,000 or so clones detected, approximately 81% appear once; the ten largest clones hold around 4.2%. CDR1 is SGHNT, CDR2 YENEEA, per germline. The CDR3 is made up of 17 amino acids. Unmatched junction bases numbered 8, after V lost 1 base and J lost 5 bases. This sequence was found in a man aged 55 to 70 with acute or convalescent COVID-19. Material: peripheral blood. The chain links TRBV11-3 to TRBJ2-3, with 11 bases lining up with TRBD2. The CDR3 coding sequence is TGTGCCAGCAGCTTAGGATTAGCGGGAGGGCCGGAAGATACGCAGTATTTT. As protein: CASSLGLAGGPEDTQYF.